This TCR beta chain was profiled in a study of cytomegalovirus exposure and HLA in healthy donors. Whole-study results and caveats: Presence/absence results assume similar sequencing depth per donor, which may not hold. A link between a missense DCLRE1C variant and TCR beta V- and J-gene trimming emerged from a later analysis. There were several of the most significant clusters that appeared linked to common viral pathogens in a later analysis.

Germline CDR1 is SGHRS and CDR2 is YFSETQ. This CDR3 is 14 amino acids long. V was trimmed by 10 bases and J by 1 base, leaving 16 bases between them. Primers included in the PCR were 60 Vbeta and 13 Jbeta primers. Produced via immunoSEQ multiplex PCR; TCRdb's table is partial and in-frame only. The repertoire holds about 150,000 clones, with roughly four fifths as singletons. This clone has a single count. Its antigen is unidentified. The donors, nominally healthy at sampling, likely had unrecorded immune exposures. The source is a young man in good health and CMV-seronegative. The specimen was PBMCs. V gene TRBV5-1 combines with J gene TRBJ2-3, with D possibly TRBD2 on 6 matching bases. The CDR3 region has the DNA TGCGCCCTCCCTGCCTGGGGGGGCACAGATACGCAGTATTTT. It encodes CALPAWGGTDTQYF.